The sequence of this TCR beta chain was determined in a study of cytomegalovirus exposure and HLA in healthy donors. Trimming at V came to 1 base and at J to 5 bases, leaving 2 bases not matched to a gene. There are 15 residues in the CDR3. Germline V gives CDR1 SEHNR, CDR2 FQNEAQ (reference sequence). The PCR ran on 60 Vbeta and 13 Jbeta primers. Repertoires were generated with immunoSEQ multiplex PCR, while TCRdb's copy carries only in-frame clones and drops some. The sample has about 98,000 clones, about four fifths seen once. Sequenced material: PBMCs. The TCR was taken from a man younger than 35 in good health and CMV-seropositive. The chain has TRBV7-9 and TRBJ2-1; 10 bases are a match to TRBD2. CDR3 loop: CASSLDSGGNNEQFF. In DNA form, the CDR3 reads TGTGCCAGCAGCTTAGATAGCGGGGGGAACAATGAGCAGTTCTTC.